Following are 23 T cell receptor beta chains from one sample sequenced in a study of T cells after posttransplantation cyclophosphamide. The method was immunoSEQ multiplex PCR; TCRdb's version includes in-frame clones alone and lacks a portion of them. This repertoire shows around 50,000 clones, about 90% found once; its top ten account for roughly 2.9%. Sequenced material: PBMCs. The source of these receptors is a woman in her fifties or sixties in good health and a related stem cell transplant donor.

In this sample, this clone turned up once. The CDR3 spells CATRPPSGSGYTF. The CDR3 nucleotides read TGTGCCACCCGACCCCCCTCAGGGTCTGGCTACACCTTC. This sequence joins TRBV6-1 and TRBJ1-2; perhaps TRBD1 as D (5 bases). Trimming removed 10 bases from V and 7 bases from J, with 19 bases in between. The CDR3 consists of 13 residues. The germline CDR1 and CDR2 sequences are MNHNS and SASEGT.

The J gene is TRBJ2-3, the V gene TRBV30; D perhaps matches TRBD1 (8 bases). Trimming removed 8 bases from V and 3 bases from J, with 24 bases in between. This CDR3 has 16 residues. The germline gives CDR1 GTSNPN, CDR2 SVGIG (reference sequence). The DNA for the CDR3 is TGTGCCGCCAACCCCGACAGGGGTAGCGGGACAGATACGCAGTATTTT. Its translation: CAANPDRGSGTDTQYF.

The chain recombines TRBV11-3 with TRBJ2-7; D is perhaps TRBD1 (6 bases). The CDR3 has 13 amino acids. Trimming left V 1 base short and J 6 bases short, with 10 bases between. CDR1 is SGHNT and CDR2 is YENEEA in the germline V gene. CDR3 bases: TGTGCCAGCAGCTTAGGCTCAGGGGTCGAGCAGTACTTC. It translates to CASSLGSGVEQYF.

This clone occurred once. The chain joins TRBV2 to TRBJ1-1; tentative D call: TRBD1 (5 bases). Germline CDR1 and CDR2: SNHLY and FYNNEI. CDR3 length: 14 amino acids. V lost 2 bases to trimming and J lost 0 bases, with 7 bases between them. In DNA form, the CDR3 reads TGTGCCAGCAGTGAAATAGGGGTGAACACTGAAGCTTTCTTT. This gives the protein CASSEIGVNTEAFF.

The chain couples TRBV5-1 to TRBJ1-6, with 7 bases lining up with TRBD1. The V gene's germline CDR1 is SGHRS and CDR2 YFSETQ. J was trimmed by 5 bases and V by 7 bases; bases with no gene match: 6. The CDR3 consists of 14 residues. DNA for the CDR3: TGCGCCAGCTGCCTCCAGGGGGATAATTCACCCCTCCACTTT. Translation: CASCLQGDNSPLHF. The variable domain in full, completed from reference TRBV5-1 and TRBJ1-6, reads KAGVTQTPRYLIKTRGQQVTLSCSPISGHRSVSWYQQTPGQGLQFLFEYFSETQRNKGNFPGRFSGRQFSNSRSEMNVSTLELGDSALYLCASCLQGDNSPLHFGNGTRLTVT.

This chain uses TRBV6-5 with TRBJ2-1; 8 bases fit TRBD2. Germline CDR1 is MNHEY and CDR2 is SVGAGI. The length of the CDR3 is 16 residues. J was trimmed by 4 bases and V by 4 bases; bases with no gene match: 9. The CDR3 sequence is CASSFKGTRSYNEQFF. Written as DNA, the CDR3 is TGTGCCAGCAGTTTTAAAGGGACTAGATCGTACAATGAGCAGTTCTTC.

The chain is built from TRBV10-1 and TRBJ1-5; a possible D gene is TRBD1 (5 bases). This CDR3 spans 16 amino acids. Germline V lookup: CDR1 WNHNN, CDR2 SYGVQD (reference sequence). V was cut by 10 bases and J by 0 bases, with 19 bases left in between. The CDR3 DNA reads TGCGCCAAGTCTACGGGACTGAGAAATAGCAATCAGCCCCAGCATTTT. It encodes CAKSTGLRNSNQPQHF.

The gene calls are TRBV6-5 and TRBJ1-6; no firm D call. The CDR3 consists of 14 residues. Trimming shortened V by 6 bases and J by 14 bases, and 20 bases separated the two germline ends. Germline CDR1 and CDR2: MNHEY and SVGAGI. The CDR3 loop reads CASRNRPAPEALHF. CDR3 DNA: TGTGCCAGCAGGAACCGACCCGCTCCGGAGGCCCTCCACTTT.

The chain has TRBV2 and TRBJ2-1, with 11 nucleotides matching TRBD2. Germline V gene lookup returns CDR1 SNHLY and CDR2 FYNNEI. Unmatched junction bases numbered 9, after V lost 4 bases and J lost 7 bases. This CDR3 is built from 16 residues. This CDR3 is CASSVSTSGTLNEQFF. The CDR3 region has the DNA TGTGCCAGCAGTGTATCGACTAGCGGGACCCTGAATGAGCAGTTCTTC.

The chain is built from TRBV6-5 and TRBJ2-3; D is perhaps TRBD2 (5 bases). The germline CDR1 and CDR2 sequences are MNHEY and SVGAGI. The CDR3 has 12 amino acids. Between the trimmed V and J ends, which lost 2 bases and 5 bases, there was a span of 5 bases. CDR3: CASSYAGDTQYF. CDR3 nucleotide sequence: TGTGCCAGCAGTTACGCGGGAGATACGCAGTATTTT.

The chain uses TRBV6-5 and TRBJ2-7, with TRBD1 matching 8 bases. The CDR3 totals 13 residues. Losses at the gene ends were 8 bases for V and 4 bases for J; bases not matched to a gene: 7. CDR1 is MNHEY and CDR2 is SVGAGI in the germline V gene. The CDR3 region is CASGRTGWYEQYF. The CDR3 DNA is TGTGCCAGCGGCCGGACAGGGTGGTACGAGCAGTACTTC.

CDR3 DNA: TGTGCCAGCAGCTTGTTCGGGACAGATTCCTTAACAAATGAGCAGTTCTTC. It codes for CASSLFGTDSLTNEQFF. The chain couples TRBV11-2 to TRBJ2-1, with 7 positions matching TRBD1. This CDR3 is built from 17 residues. The J segment lost 7 bases and the V segment lost 3 bases, leaving 15 bases of the junction unmatched. Germline-derived CDR1 and CDR2 are SGHAT and FQNNGV.

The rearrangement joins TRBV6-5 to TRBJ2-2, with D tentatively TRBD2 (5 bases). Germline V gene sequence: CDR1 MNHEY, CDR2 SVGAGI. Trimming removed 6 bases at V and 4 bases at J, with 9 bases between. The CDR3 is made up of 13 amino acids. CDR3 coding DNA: TGTGCCAGCAGGCCGGGATTCACCGGGGAGCTGTTTTTT. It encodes CASRPGFTGELFF.

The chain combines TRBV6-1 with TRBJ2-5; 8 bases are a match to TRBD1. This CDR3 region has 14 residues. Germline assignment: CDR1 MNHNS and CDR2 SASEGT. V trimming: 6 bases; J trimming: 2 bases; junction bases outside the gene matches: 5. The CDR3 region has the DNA TGTGCCAGCAGACCCACAGGGGGGCAAGAGACCCAGTACTTC. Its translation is CASRPTGGQETQYF.

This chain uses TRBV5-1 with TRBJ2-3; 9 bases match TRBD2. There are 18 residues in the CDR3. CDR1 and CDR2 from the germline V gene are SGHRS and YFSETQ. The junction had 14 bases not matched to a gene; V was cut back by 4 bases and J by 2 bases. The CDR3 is CASSQLGRLAAFTDTQYF. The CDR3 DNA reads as TGCGCCAGCAGCCAATTAGGACGACTAGCGGCGTTCACAGATACGCAGTATTTT.

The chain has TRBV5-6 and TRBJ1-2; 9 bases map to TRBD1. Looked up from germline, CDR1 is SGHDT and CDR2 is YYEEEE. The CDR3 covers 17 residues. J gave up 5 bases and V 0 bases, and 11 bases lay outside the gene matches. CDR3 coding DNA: TGTGCCAGCAGCTTGGCCCGTAACTTTGGACAGGGGTATGGCTACACCTTC. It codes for CASSLARNFGQGYGYTF.

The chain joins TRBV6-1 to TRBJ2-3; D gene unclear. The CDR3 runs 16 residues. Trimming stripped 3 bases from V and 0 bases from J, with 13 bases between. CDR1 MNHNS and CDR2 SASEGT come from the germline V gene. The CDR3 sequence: CASSETPDLSTDTQYF. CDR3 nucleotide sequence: TGTGCCAGCAGTGAGACTCCAGACCTTAGCACAGATACGCAGTATTTT.

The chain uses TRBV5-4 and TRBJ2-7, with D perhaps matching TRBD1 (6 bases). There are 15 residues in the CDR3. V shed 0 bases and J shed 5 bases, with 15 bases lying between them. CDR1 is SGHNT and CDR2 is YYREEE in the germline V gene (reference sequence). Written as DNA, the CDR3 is TGTGCCAGCAGCTTGGGGGGAATCAGGGGAGACGAGCAGTACTTC. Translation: CASSLGGIRGDEQYF.

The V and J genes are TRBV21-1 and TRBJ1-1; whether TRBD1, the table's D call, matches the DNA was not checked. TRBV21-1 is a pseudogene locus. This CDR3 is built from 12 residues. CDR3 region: CASSNMNTEAFF. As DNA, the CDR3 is TGTGCCAGCAGCAACATGAACACTGAAGCTTTCTTT.

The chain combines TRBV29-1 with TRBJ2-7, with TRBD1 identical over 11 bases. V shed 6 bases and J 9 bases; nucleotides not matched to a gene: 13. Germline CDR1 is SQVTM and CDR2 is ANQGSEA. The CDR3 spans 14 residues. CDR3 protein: CSVLPGQGGRVQYF. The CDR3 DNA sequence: TGCAGCGTCCTTCCGGGACAGGGGGGACGGGTGCAGTACTTC.

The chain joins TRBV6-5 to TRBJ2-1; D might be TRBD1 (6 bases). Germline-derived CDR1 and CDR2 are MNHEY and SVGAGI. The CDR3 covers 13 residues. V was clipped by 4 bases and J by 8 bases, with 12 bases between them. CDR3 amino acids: CASSSHTGYEQFF. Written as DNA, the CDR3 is TGTGCCAGCAGTTCCCACACAGGGTATGAGCAGTTCTTC.

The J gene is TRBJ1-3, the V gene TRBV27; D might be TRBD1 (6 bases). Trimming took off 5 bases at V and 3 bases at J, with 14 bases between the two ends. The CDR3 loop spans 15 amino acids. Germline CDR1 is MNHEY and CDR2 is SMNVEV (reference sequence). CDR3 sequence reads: CASSGEGVFGNTIYF. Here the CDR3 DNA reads TGTGCCAGCAGTGGTGAGGGGGTTTTTGGAAACACCATATATTTT.

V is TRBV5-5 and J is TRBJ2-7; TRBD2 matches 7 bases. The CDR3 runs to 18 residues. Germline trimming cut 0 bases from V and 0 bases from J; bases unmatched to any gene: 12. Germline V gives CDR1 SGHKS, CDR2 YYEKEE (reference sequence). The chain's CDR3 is CASSLVGGSGRDSYEQYF. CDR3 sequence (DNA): TGTGCCAGCAGCTTGGTGGGGGGGTCGGGCAGGGACTCCTACGAGCAGTACTTC.